The 8 T cell receptor beta chains given below trace back to one sample, sequenced in a study of shared clonotypes between healthy human individuals. Some clones are missing from TCRdb's copy, which holds only in-frame ones; the method was immunoSEQ multiplex PCR. In the table there are about 2.3 million clones, 85% to 95% of which are singletons. Sequences were obtained from naive CD4+ T cells from PBMCs. Subset meaning: CD45RA+ positively selected. The receptors were gathered from a man between 18 and 29 years old in good health. Some clones in this sample may be carry-over from other donors' samples.

V gene TRBV21-1 combines with J gene TRBJ2-2; TRBD2 reflects the table's D call only, with no check against the DNA. TRBV21-1 constitutes a pseudogene. This CDR3 is 16 amino acids long. The CDR3 loop reads CASSKASGRDTGELFF. DNA for the CDR3: TGTGCCAGCAGCAAAGCCAGCGGGAGGGACACCGGGGAGCTGTTTTTT.

The chain joins TRBV6-9 to TRBJ2-4; D could derive from TRBD1 or TRBD2 (6 bases each). Germline assignment: CDR1 MNHGY and CDR2 SVAAGI. CDR3 length equals 16 residues. Trimming cost V 7 bases and J 0 bases, with 16 bases left between them. The CDR3 loop reads CASTRGTRSAKNIQYF. The DNA of the CDR3 is TGTGCCAGCACCCGGGGGACAAGATCAGCCAAAAACATTCAGTACTTC.

The rearrangement uses TRBV4-1 and TRBJ2-7; TRBD2 might be the D (5 bases). Per the germline V gene, CDR1 is MGHRA and CDR2 is YSYEKL. The V and J ends lost 2 bases and 2 bases respectively, with 13 bases between them. The CDR3 consists of 15 residues. CDR3 loop: CASSQFRERAYEQYF. The CDR3 bases are TGCGCCAGCAGCCAATTTAGGGAGAGGGCCTACGAGCAGTACTTC.

The chain couples TRBV2 to TRBJ2-1, with TRBD2 identical over 12 bases. Losses at the gene ends were 5 bases for V and 0 bases for J; bases not matched to a gene: 2. Germline values: CDR1 SNHLY, CDR2 FYNNEI. This CDR3 contains 16 residues. The CDR3 DNA reads as TGTGCCAGCAGTAAGGGACTAGCGGGCTCCTACAATGAGCAGTTCTTC. Its translation: CASSKGLAGSYNEQFF.

The chain links TRBV15 to TRBJ1-4; a weak D match, TRBD1 (5 bases). The CDR3 length is 13 residues. Germline loops: CDR1 LNHNV, CDR2 YYDKDF (reference sequence). Trimming took 8 bases from V and 7 from J, leaving 14 bases between them. CDR3 sequence (DNA): TGTGCCACCTCGGCGGGGGTACGTGAAAAACTGTTTTTT. Translated: CATSAGVREKLFF.

This clone was counted a single time. The chain links TRBV10-3 to TRBJ2-3, with 7 bases identical to TRBD2. The V segment lost 7 bases and the J segment 2 bases; nucleotides outside the gene matches: 9. The CDR3 has 15 amino acids. Germline CDR1 reads ENHRY; CDR2 reads SYGVKD. CDR3 DNA: TGTGCCATCAATCCAGCGGGGCGTACCACAGATACGCAGTATTTT. Translating gives CAINPAGRTTDTQYF.

The genes are TRBV10-3 and TRBJ1-2; D is undetermined. CDR3 size: 13 residues. Trimming left V 5 bases short and J 4 bases short, with 11 bases between. Germline assignment: CDR1 ENHRY and CDR2 SYGVKD. The CDR3 sequence is CAISYDGIYGYTF. The CDR3 DNA reads as TGTGCCATCAGTTACGACGGGATCTATGGCTACACCTTC.

The chain combines TRBV30 with TRBJ2-7; D is possibly TRBD1 (5 bases). The V gene's germline CDR1 is GTSNPN and CDR2 SVGIG (reference sequence). V was cut by 3 bases and J by 5 bases, with 11 bases left in between. This CDR3 region has 12 residues. The CDR3: CAWSLQGHEQYF. The CDR3 bases are TGTGCCTGGAGCCTTCAGGGTCACGAGCAGTACTTC.